Shown below are 30 T cell receptor beta chains from a single sample sequenced in a study of beta chain features in type 1 diabetes. Study-wide points: Shortening of TCRB CDR3s, moderate but significant, appeared in all four CD4+ subsets of Type 1 diabetes patients.

Reverse transcription of all isolated RNA meant that expressed TCRB transcripts were sequenced. TCRdb's table, derived via immunoSEQ multiplex PCR, lists solely in-frame clones and lacks some. This table has under 350,000 clones, approximately 25% appearing once. These TCRs are of unknown antigen specificity. The sequenced sample was naive CD4+ T cells from blood. Source of these receptors: a woman in her thirties with type 1 diabetes.

The chain joins TRBV6-6 to TRBJ1-5; 11 positions match TRBD1. The CDR3 runs to 15 residues. The V and J ends lost 2 bases and 5 bases, in that order; junction bases with no gene match: 2. Germline V gene data show CDR1 as MNHNY and CDR2 as SVGAGI (reference sequence). Here the CDR3 DNA reads TGTGCCAGCAGTTACGGACAGGGGGCTGATCAGCCCCAGCATTTT. Protein product: CASSYGQGADQPQHF.

The V gene is TRBV7-9, the J gene TRBJ2-1; TRBD2 matches 11 bases. V was clipped by 2 bases and J by 6 bases; unmatched bases: 9. The CDR3 contains 17 residues. Germline assignment: CDR1 SEHNR and CDR2 FQNEAQ (reference sequence). CDR3 protein: CASSLPGTSGSGNEQFF. The CDR3 nucleotides are TGTGCCAGCAGCTTACCCGGGACTAGCGGTTCCGGCAATGAGCAGTTCTTC.

The sample holds a few counts of this clone. In DNA, the CDR3 is TGTGCCAGCAGCTTAAGGGGCACCGGGGAGCTGTTTTTT. Protein: CASSLRGTGELFF. This rearrangement joins TRBV7-2 to TRBJ2-2, with D possibly being TRBD1 (5 bases). The length of the CDR3 is 13 residues. The germline V and J ends were trimmed by 2 bases and 4 bases, with 5 bases remaining between them. CDR1 is SGHTA and CDR2 is FQGNSA in the germline V gene.

The rearrangement joins TRBV2 to TRBJ2-5; possible D gene TRBD1, 6 bases. Germline V CDR1 and CDR2: SNHLY, FYNNEI. Trimming removed 5 bases at V and 5 bases at J, with 18 bases between. CDR3 length: 15 residues. The CDR3 DNA follows: TGTGCCAGCAGTCTTACAGGGAATAGAGACGAGACCCAGTACTTC. It codes for CASSLTGNRDETQYF.

The chain carries TRBV4-1 and TRBJ1-3; D not certain. CDR3 length equals 16 residues. Germline-derived CDR1 and CDR2 are MGHRA and YSYEKL. V gave up 0 bases and J gave up 0 bases, with 9 bases separating them. The CDR3 region is CASSQDPGTSGNTIYF. For the CDR3, the DNA is TGCGCCAGCAGCCAAGATCCGGGAACCTCTGGAAACACCATATATTTT.

This clone was counted only a few times. The genes are TRBV7-2 and TRBJ1-5, with 7 bases lining up with TRBD1. V was pared by 5 bases and J by 6 bases, with 10 bases of the junction left unmatched. The length of the CDR3 is 15 residues. Germline V gives CDR1 SGHTA, CDR2 FQGNSA. CDR3 DNA sequence: TGTGCCAGCAGCCTAAACAGGGGTGGGGGTCAGCCCCAGCATTTT. Translated: CASSLNRGGGQPQHF.

The chain links TRBV28 to TRBJ1-2; 7 bases are shared with TRBD1. The germline V gene encodes CDR1 MDHEN and CDR2 SYDVKM. CDR3 length: 13 residues. V was clipped by 4 bases and J by 6 bases; unmatched bases: 5. The CDR3 bases are TGTGCCAGCAGTTCGACAGGGACAAATGGCTACACCTTC. Protein: CASSSTGTNGYTF.

This chain joins TRBV19 and TRBJ1-1, with a weak D call TRBD1 (6 bases). The germline V and J ends were trimmed by 7 bases and 4 bases, with 16 bases remaining between them. The V gene's germline CDR1 is LNHDA and CDR2 SQIVND (reference sequence). The CDR3 is made up of 14 amino acids. CDR3 coding DNA: TGTGCCAGTACCCCGGACAGTATGGGCACTGAAGCTTTCTTT. Encoded protein: CASTPDSMGTEAFF.

This clone was picked up a small number of times. This chain joins TRBV7-9 and TRBJ2-3; 13 positions agree with TRBD2. The CDR3 spans 19 residues. Germline CDR1 is SEHNR and CDR2 is FQNEAQ (reference sequence). V shed 8 bases and J 5 bases; nucleotides not matched to a gene: 19. CDR3 coding DNA: TGTGCCAGCGGATCTGGGACTAGCGGGACGGGGGTAGACGGAGATACGCAGTATTTT. The encoded protein is CASGSGTSGTGVDGDTQYF.

The rearrangement uses TRBV29-1 and TRBJ2-3; 7 bases are a match to TRBD2. The CDR3 sequence is 14 residues long. V was clipped by 6 bases and J by 6 bases; unmatched bases: 12. Germline V gene sequence: CDR1 SQVTM, CDR2 ANQGSEA. Here the CDR3 DNA reads TGCAGCGTGGACGACGGGAGGTCGCTGGATACGCAGTATTTT. It encodes CSVDDGRSLDTQYF.

The V gene is TRBV6-5, the J gene TRBJ1-2, with D perhaps TRBD1 (5 bases). V was clipped by 2 bases and J by 6 bases, with 10 bases between them. Germline V gene lookup returns CDR1 MNHEY and CDR2 SVGAGI. CDR3 length: 13 amino acids. The CDR3 sequence is CASSYGAGNGYTF. The CDR3 DNA is TGTGCCAGCAGTTACGGGGCAGGGAATGGCTACACCTTC.

This chain joins TRBV2 and TRBJ2-5; TRBD2 matches 8 bases. Germline loops: CDR1 SNHLY, CDR2 FYNNEI. V lost 5 bases, J lost 4 bases, and 9 bases stayed unmatched. CDR3 length: 15 residues. The CDR3 spells CASSRQGLAGETQYF. In DNA form, the CDR3 reads TGTGCCAGCAGTCGCCAAGGACTAGCTGGAGAGACCCAGTACTTC.

The chain couples TRBV19 to TRBJ1-1; a weak D match, TRBD1 (6 bases). The CDR3 is 13 residues long. Germline V gene data show CDR1 as LNHDA and CDR2 as SQIVND (reference sequence). The V end lost 6 bases, the J end lost 1 base, and 9 bases lay between the germline ends. The CDR3 region is CASRSQGNTEAFF. In DNA form, the CDR3 reads TGTGCCAGTAGGTCACAGGGGAACACTGAAGCTTTCTTT.

This rearrangement joins TRBV29-1 to TRBJ2-1; 7 nucleotides match TRBD1. Unmatched junction bases numbered 18, after V lost 0 bases and J lost 7 bases. Germline loops: CDR1 SQVTM, CDR2 ANQGSEA. The CDR3 is 18 amino acids. CDR3 nucleotides: TGCAGCGTTGAAGATCTTCAGGCAGGGGGTGCCTACAGGAATGAGCAGTTCTTC. Encoded protein: CSVEDLQAGGAYRNEQFF.

This clone was detected only a few times. This chain connects TRBV25-1 to TRBJ2-1, with D possibly being TRBD2 (5 bases). Trimming removed 2 bases at V and 10 bases at J, with 12 bases between. CDR1 is MGHDK, CDR2 SYGVNS, per germline. This CDR3 has 13 amino acids. The CDR3 spells CASSELFSGEQFF. The CDR3 nucleotides read TGTGCCAGCAGTGAACTGTTTTCGGGAGAGCAGTTCTTC.

This chain's CDR3 is CASSQGHSFGITEAFF. CDR3 DNA sequence: TGTGCCAGCAGCCAAGGGCATTCGTTCGGGATCACTGAAGCTTTCTTT. V usage is TRBV14 and J usage is TRBJ1-1; D not certain. Germline assignment: CDR1 SGHDN and CDR2 FVKESK. Trimming left V 1 base short and J 4 bases short, with 16 bases between. The CDR3 covers 16 residues.

The chain is built from TRBV28 and TRBJ1-1, with 12 bases that match TRBD1. V lost 5 bases to trimming and J lost 8 bases; unmatched junction nucleotides: 6. CDR3 size: 14 residues. Per the germline V gene, CDR1 is MDHEN and CDR2 is SYDVKM. The CDR3 DNA sequence: TGTGCCAGCAGTCCCGCGGGGACAGGGGGCGAAGCTTTCTTT. Encoded protein: CASSPAGTGGEAFF.

The chain combines TRBV27 with TRBJ1-1; D is perhaps TRBD1 (6 bases). Germline V CDR1 and CDR2: MNHEY, SMNVEV (reference sequence). The CDR3 spans 14 residues. V lost 7 bases, J lost 4 bases, and 16 bases lay in between. CDR3 sequence (DNA): TGTGCCAGCACCCCTCGGGGGGGCGGCACTGAAGCTTTCTTT. Amino acid sequence: CASTPRGGGTEAFF.

The chain couples TRBV29-1 to TRBJ2-7; 12 bases are shared with TRBD2. Germline V CDR1 and CDR2: SQVTM, ANQGSEA. The V gene end was trimmed by 2 bases and the J gene end by 4 bases; junction bases not matched to a gene: 12. The CDR3 is 17 residues long. The CDR3 loop is CSVEPLATSGRSYEQYF. DNA for the CDR3: TGCAGCGTTGAACCGCTCGCCACTAGCGGGAGGTCGTACGAGCAGTACTTC.

The chain has TRBV25-1 and TRBJ1-2; 9 bases map to TRBD1. Germline V CDR1 and CDR2: MGHDK, SYGVNS. J was trimmed by 8 bases and V by 7 bases; bases with no gene match: 5. The CDR3 sequence is 12 residues long. CDR3: CASTGTGSGYTF. CDR3 DNA: TGTGCCAGCACCGGGACAGGGTCAGGCTACACCTTC.

This chain links TRBV29-1 with TRBJ2-3; no reliable D call. The germline V and J ends were trimmed by 4 bases and 2 bases, with 13 bases remaining between them. The length of the CDR3 is 14 residues. Germline V lookup: CDR1 SQVTM, CDR2 ANQGSEA. The CDR3 protein is CSVVRNRATDTQYF. Here the CDR3 DNA reads TGCAGCGTTGTTCGAAACAGAGCCACAGATACGCAGTATTTT.

The rearrangement uses TRBV15 and TRBJ2-1, with 9 nucleotides matching TRBD2. This CDR3 spans 15 amino acids. Looked up from germline, CDR1 is LNHNV and CDR2 is YYDKDF (reference sequence). Germline trimming cut 4 bases from V and 7 bases from J; bases unmatched to any gene: 8. CDR3 nucleotide sequence: TGTGCCACCAGCAATAAGCGGGGGGTGTGGAATGAGCAGTTCTTC. Amino acid sequence: CATSNKRGVWNEQFF.

V usage is TRBV20-1 and J usage is TRBJ2-1, with a possible D match to TRBD2 (5 bases). Trimming took off 6 bases at V and 14 bases at J, with 11 bases between the two ends. The CDR3 has 9 amino acids. Germline CDR1 and CDR2: DFQATT and SNEGSKA (reference sequence). The CDR3 is CSASSKEFF. CDR3 in DNA: TGCAGTGCATCTAGCAAGGAGTTCTTC.

This clone was seen a handful of times. The CDR3 region has the DNA TGTGCCAGCAGCTTATCTACTAGCAATCAGCCCCAGCATTTT. Translation: CASSLSTSNQPQHF. The chain carries TRBV7-9 and TRBJ1-5; D remains unclear. CDR1 is SEHNR and CDR2 is FQNEAQ in the germline V gene (reference sequence). This CDR3 is built from 14 residues. V gave up 2 bases and J gave up 0 bases, with 5 bases separating them.

The chain joins TRBV5-4 to TRBJ2-3; the D gene is possibly TRBD2 (7 bases). The CDR3 runs 16 residues. Trimming pared 5 bases from V and 2 bases from J, leaving 18 bases between. CDR1 and CDR2 from the germline V gene are SGHNT and YYREEE (reference sequence). CDR3 coding DNA: TGTGCCAGCAGTTCCGGGGGCGGGAGCCACACAGATACGCAGTATTTT. Its translation: CASSSGGGSHTDTQYF.

This clone was counted only a few times. The chain combines TRBV5-6 with TRBJ2-1, with D uncertain. The CDR3 runs to 16 residues. The V end lost 2 bases, the J end lost 4 bases, and 16 bases lay between the germline ends. The V gene's germline CDR1 is SGHDT and CDR2 YYEEEE. Here the CDR3 reads CASSFIGRPNYNEQFF. Here the CDR3 DNA reads TGTGCCAGCAGCTTCATTGGGCGACCCAATTACAATGAGCAGTTCTTC.

This clone was seen more than once but under ten times. The chain joins TRBV11-3 to TRBJ1-2, with no clear D. The CDR3 contains 14 residues. Trimming stripped 1 base from V and 0 bases from J, with 6 bases between. Germline V gives CDR1 SGHNT, CDR2 YENEEA. CDR3 sequence (DNA): TGTGCCAGCAGCTTAGGTGGAGCTAACTATGGCTACACCTTC. Translating gives CASSLGGANYGYTF.

The chain carries TRBV7-9 and TRBJ2-1; 10 positions match TRBD1. This CDR3 region has 14 residues. The germline V gene encodes CDR1 SEHNR and CDR2 FQNEAQ (reference sequence). Unmatched junction bases numbered 5, after V lost 10 bases and J lost 2 bases. CDR3 region: CAIPGTGAYNEQFF. CDR3 bases: TGTGCCATTCCCGGGACAGGGGCCTACAATGAGCAGTTCTTC.

The chain combines TRBV5-1 with TRBJ2-1; 8 bases agree with TRBD2. The length of the CDR3 is 18 residues. CDR1 is SGHRS and CDR2 is YFSETQ in the germline V gene. The V and J ends lost 7 bases and 1 base, in that order; junction bases with no gene match: 16. CDR3 residues: CASSGRGTRDLSYNEQFF. The CDR3 DNA reads TGCGCCAGCTCAGGTCGAGGGACTAGGGATCTTTCCTACAATGAGCAGTTCTTC. The whole variable domain, filled in from reference TRBV5-1 and TRBJ2-1, reads KAGVTQTPRYLIKTRGQQVTLSCSPISGHRSVSWYQQTPGQGLQFLFEYFSETQRNKGNFPGRFSGRQFSNSRSEMNVSTLELGDSALYLCASSGRGTRDLSYNEQFFGPGTRLTVL.

V gene TRBV15 combines with J gene TRBJ2-3; perhaps TRBD2 as D (6 bases). The V gene lost 5 bases and the J gene lost 6 bases, with 12 bases spanning the gap. Per the germline V gene, CDR1 is LNHNV and CDR2 is YYDKDF (reference sequence). The CDR3 sequence is 13 residues long. CDR3 amino acids: CATSVSGGDTQYF. The DNA of the CDR3 is TGTGCCACCAGCGTGAGTGGGGGGGATACGCAGTATTTT.